Shown below are 31 T cell receptor beta chains from a single sample sequenced in a study of regulatory T cells in long-lasting Graves disease. Time point indicated: persistent/refractory GD, antithyroid drugs over 5 years with positive TRAb. From PBMCs, RNA was extracted and then used to make the TCR library. Building of the TCR beta libraries involved iRepertoire HTBI primers and Arm-PCR of CDR3 regions. TCRdb re-called the multiplex PCR reads with MiXCR, one entry per CDR3 protein. Here the sample spans almost 350,000 distinct CDR3 sequences, 20% being singletons. The sample here was peripheral blood mononuclear cells (PBMCs), taken when the disease was refractory, from a patient treated with antithyroid drugs. The receptor source for this set is a female donor with Graves disease.

This clonotype has a count of ten or more. The chain recombines TRBV6-1 with TRBJ1-5; D remains unclear. The CDR3 has 12 residues. V lost 8 bases, J lost 7 bases, and 12 bases lay in between. Germline loops: CDR1 MNHNS, CDR2 SASEGT. The CDR3 DNA sequence: TGTGCCAGCGCTCTGTTTAGGCAGCCCCAGCATTTT. It specifies CASALFRQPQHF.

About this clonotype: This could be a read error, since a much larger clone is one nucleotide away. The chain combines TRBV28 with TRBJ2-7, with TRBD2 matching 8 bases. This CDR3 has 13 amino acids. Germline CDR1 is MDHEN and CDR2 is SYDVKM. The DNA of the CDR3 is TGTGCCGGCAGTTTGACTAGCGCCTACGAGCAGTACTTC. This gives the protein CAGSLTSAYEQYF.

About this clonotype: This likely came from a read error, as a far larger clone is one base away. The V call is TRBV3-1, the J call TRBJ1-5; D uncertain. The CDR3 runs 14 residues. The germline V gene has CDR1 LGHDT and CDR2 YNNKEL (reference sequence). V was shortened by 1 base and J by 2 bases, with 6 bases between the two germline ends. CDR3 residues: CASSQGSGNQPQHF. DNA for the CDR3: TGTGCCAGCAGCCAAGGATCAGGCAATCAGCCCCAGCATTTT. The variable domain in full, completed from reference TRBV3-1 and TRBJ1-5, reads DTAVSQTPKYLVTQMGNDKSIKCEQNLGHDTMYWYKQDSKKFLKIMFSYNNKELIINETVPNRFSPKSPDKAHLNLHINSLELGDSAVYFCASSQGSGNQPQHFGDGTRLSIL.

About this clonotype itself: A much bigger clone sits one base away, suggesting this may be a read error. The chain has TRBV24-1 and TRBJ2-5, with D perhaps TRBD1 (5 bases). The CDR3 runs to 15 residues. V was clipped by 3 bases and J by 2 bases, with 12 bases between them. The germline gives CDR1 KGHDR, CDR2 SFDVKD. As DNA, the CDR3 is TGTGCCACCAGTGATCGTAGACAGATACAAGAGACCCAGTACTTC. Translated, it gives CATSDRRQIQETQYF.

This clonotype was seen many times. One end of the junction varies from germline; a read error may be responsible. The chain uses TRBV20-1 and TRBJ1-5; D is unclear. The CDR3 extends over 15 amino acids. Germline values: CDR1 DFQATT, CDR2 SNEGSKA (reference sequence). CDR3 in amino acids: CSARGGQASYQPQHF. In nucleotides, the CDR3 is TGCAGTGCTAGAGGAGGGCAGGCTAGCTATCAGCCCCAGCATTTT.

The table lists this clonotype with many counts. The chain carries TRBV11-2 and TRBJ1-2; no reliable D call. V dropped 2 bases and J dropped 5 bases, with 12 bases sitting between them. Germline values: CDR1 SGHAT, CDR2 FQNNGV. This CDR3 is built from 14 residues. DNA for the CDR3: TGTGCCAGCAGCTTATGGTCAACAGATTATGGCTACACCTTC. Translating it yields CASSLWSTDYGYTF.

This clonotype was seen at least ten times. This sequence joins TRBV28 and TRBJ1-4; 7 nucleotides line up with TRBD1. Germline-derived CDR1 and CDR2 are MDHEN and SYDVKM. The CDR3 totals 16 residues. Germline trimming cut 7 bases from V and 6 bases from J; bases unmatched to any gene: 14. CDR3 DNA: TGTGCCAGCACCTCCCGGACCGGGACAGAATATGAAAAACTGTTTTTT. Translated, it gives CASTSRTGTEYEKLFF.

This clonotype was seen repeatedly, ten times or more. The rearrangement links TRBV18 to TRBJ1-1, with D perhaps TRBD1 (6 bases). Germline CDR1 is KGHSH and CDR2 is LQKENI. The CDR3 loop spans 14 amino acids. V lost 5 bases and J 6 bases, leaving 16 bases between the germline ends. The chain's CDR3 is CASSRNRASAEAFF. DNA for the CDR3: TGTGCCAGCTCAAGGAACAGGGCGTCCGCTGAAGCTTTCTTT.

This clonotype was seen many times. CDR3 DNA sequence: TGTGCCAGCAGCTTAGAGGTGCAGGATGCTTCCCAGCATTTT. Its translation: CASSLEVQDASQHF. The V and J genes are TRBV7-8 and TRBJ1-5; D uncertain. V was pared by 1 base and J by 11 bases, with 15 bases between. The germline CDR1 and CDR2 sequences are SGHVS and FQNEAQ. The CDR3 runs to 14 residues.

This clonotype was observed a few times. This chain uses TRBV19 with TRBJ2-4; TRBD1 aligns across 7 bases. This CDR3 has 13 residues. Germline CDR1 is LNHDA and CDR2 is SQIVND (reference sequence). V dropped 7 bases and J dropped 6; count of bases not matched to a gene: 6. The CDR3 region has the DNA TGTGCCAGTAAGGACAGGCGATTAAACATTCAGTACTTC. Protein sequence: CASKDRRLNIQYF. Filled out from reference TRBV19 and TRBJ2-4, the complete variable domain reads DGGITQSPKYLFRKEGQNVTLSCEQNLNHDAMYWYRQDPGQGLRLIYYSQIVNDFQKGDIAEGYSVSREKKESFPLTVTSAQKNPTAFYLCASKDRRLNIQYFGAGTRLSVL.

The chain links TRBV5-5 to TRBJ1-1, with D tentatively TRBD1 (5 bases). The germline V and J ends were trimmed by 4 bases and 7 bases, with 14 bases remaining between them. The CDR3 consists of 13 residues. The germline gives CDR1 SGHKS, CDR2 YYEKEE (reference sequence). Here the CDR3 reads CASSVVGQIEAFF. CDR3 nucleotide sequence: TGTGCCAGCAGCGTAGTCGGACAAATTGAAGCTTTCTTT.

There are a few counts of this clonotype. This chain joins TRBV7-2 and TRBJ2-7; maybe TRBD2 (7 bases). In germline, CDR1 is SGHTA, CDR2 FQGNSA. This CDR3 has 16 residues. V was cut by 1 base and J by 2 bases, with 15 bases left in between. The CDR3 region has the DNA TGTGCCAGCAGCTTAGACACAGGGAGGGAGACCTACGAGCAGTACTTC. This encodes CASSLDTGRETYEQYF.

This clonotype came up a few times. This may come from a read error, since a much larger clone is one base off. The V and J genes are TRBV2 and TRBJ2-7, with 9 nucleotides matching TRBD2. Germline CDR1 SNHLY, CDR2 FYNNEI. The CDR3 consists of 15 residues. The CDR3 DNA follows: TGTGCCGGCAGTGAAACGACTAGCGGACCCTACGAGCAGTACTTC. The encoded protein is CAGSETTSGPYEQYF.

The rearrangement joins TRBV30 to TRBJ2-3; D is possibly TRBD1 (6 bases). V was clipped by 3 bases and J by 2 bases, with 15 bases between them. Germline CDR1 GTSNPN, CDR2 SVGIG (reference sequence). There are 15 residues in the CDR3. The CDR3 nucleotides read TGTGCCTGGAGGCCACAGGGATTCTACACAGATACGCAGTATTTT. Amino acids: CAWRPQGFYTDTQYF.

This clonotype was seen at least ten times. The gene calls are TRBV11-2 and TRBJ1-1; D gene unclear. The CDR3 consists of 14 residues. Germline CDR1 reads SGHAT; CDR2 reads FQNNGV. V lost 3 bases, J lost 9 bases, and 17 bases lay in between. Written as DNA, the CDR3 is TGTGCCAGCAGCTTCCGTATCCGGGCGACAAAAGCTTTCTTT. This translates into CASSFRIRATKAFF.

This clonotype appeared many times. The chain couples TRBV2 to TRBJ2-7; D is ambiguous. Germline V gene data show CDR1 as SNHLY and CDR2 as FYNNEI. V shed 10 bases and J shed 0 bases, with 13 bases lying between them. The CDR3 contains 13 residues. The CDR3 loop reads CATMARSSYEQYF. CDR3 DNA sequence: TGTGCCACCATGGCTAGGTCCTCCTACGAGCAGTACTTC.

The chain uses TRBV7-9 and TRBJ1-1, with D possibly matching TRBD1 (6 bases). The ends were cut back, 1 base at V and 6 bases at J, with 12 bases in the middle. This CDR3 has 14 residues. Germline CDR1 reads SEHNR; CDR2 reads FQNEAQ (reference sequence). This chain's CDR3 is CASSLVGSGAEAFF. CDR3 DNA: TGTGCCAGCAGCTTAGTCGGGTCAGGGGCTGAAGCTTTCTTT. Together with reference TRBV7-9 and TRBJ1-1, the CDR3 gives the full variable domain: DTGVSQNPRHKITKRGQNVTFRCDPISEHNRLYWYRQTLGQGPEFLTYFQNEAQLEKSRLLSDRFSAERPKGSFSTLEIQRTEQGDSAMYLCASSLVGSGAEAFFGQGTRLTVV.

This clonotype was detected only a few times. The chain links TRBV20-1 to TRBJ1-2; D gene ambiguous. This CDR3 comprises 12 residues. Germline V CDR1 and CDR2: DFQATT, SNEGSKA (reference sequence). The ends were cut back, 3 bases at V and 4 bases at J, with 9 bases in the middle. The CDR3 is CSASLGSYGYTF. CDR3 DNA: TGCAGTGCTAGCCTCGGCTCCTATGGCTACACCTTC.

The chain carries TRBV6-1 and TRBJ2-3; D possibly corresponds to TRBD2 (6 bases). V was shortened by 0 bases and J by 0 bases, with 13 bases between the two germline ends. This CDR3 contains 17 residues. The germline CDR1 and CDR2 sequences are MNHNS and SASEGT. CDR3 region: CASSEAPAGISTDTQYF. In DNA, the CDR3 is TGTGCCAGCAGTGAAGCCCCGGCGGGGATTAGCACAGATACGCAGTATTTT.

To note about this clonotype: Mismatch with germline at one junction end may stem from a read error. The gene calls are TRBV20-1 and TRBJ2-3, with D tentatively TRBD2 (5 bases). The CDR3 length is 14 residues. Germline V gene data show CDR1 as DFQATT and CDR2 as SNEGSKA (reference sequence). CDR3 sequence: CGANTRTSTDTQYF. Written as DNA, the CDR3 is TGCGGTGCTAATACTAGGACTAGCACAGATACGCAGTATTTT.

This clonotype came up many times. V gene TRBV20-1 combines with J gene TRBJ2-5; D is possibly TRBD2 (5 bases). The CDR3 totals 13 residues. Germline V gene lookup returns CDR1 DFQATT and CDR2 SNEGSKA (reference sequence). V shed 4 bases and J shed 5 bases, with 14 bases lying between them. DNA for the CDR3: TGCAGTGCTAAGAGGGTATCCCTCGAGACCCAGTACTTC. Amino acids: CSAKRVSLETQYF.

The gene calls are TRBV7-9 and TRBJ1-6; perhaps TRBD1 as D (6 bases). Germline V gene data show CDR1 as SEHNR and CDR2 as FQNEAQ (reference sequence). The V end lost 5 bases, the J end lost 10 bases, and 18 bases lay between the germline ends. This CDR3 spans 15 amino acids. The CDR3 region has the DNA TGTGCCAGCAGCCCCCAACAGGGTCGGTACTCACCCCTCCACTTT. It is translated as CASSPQQGRYSPLHF.

This rearrangement joins TRBV28 to TRBJ2-5, with D perhaps matching TRBD2 (5 bases). The CDR3 runs to 13 residues. Trimming stripped 10 bases from V and 0 bases from J, with 12 bases between. CDR1 is MDHEN and CDR2 is SYDVKM in the germline V gene. The CDR3 reads CAIESGDQETQYF. The DNA for the CDR3 is TGTGCCATTGAGAGCGGTGACCAAGAGACCCAGTACTTC.

Worth noting for this clonotype: This may stem from a read error, because a much larger clone lies one nucleotide away. V gene TRBV12-3 or TRBV12-4 combines with J gene TRBJ2-7; D gene uncertain. This CDR3 is built from 12 residues. CDR3 amino acids: CACSLSLREQYF. CDR3 nucleotides: TGTGCCTGCAGTCTCTCCCTGAGGGAGCAGTACTTC.

CDR3 in amino acids: CSASTPQGAGAFF. The CDR3 DNA sequence: TGCAGTGCTAGCACCCCACAGGGGGCCGGGGCTTTCTTT. V usage is TRBV20-1 and J usage is TRBJ1-1, with 9 bases aligning to TRBD1. V gave up 3 bases and J gave up 11 bases; unmatched junction bases: 10. CDR3 size: 13 residues. Germline values: CDR1 DFQATT, CDR2 SNEGSKA (reference sequence).

This sequence joins TRBV20-1 and TRBJ1-1; possibly TRBD1 for D (5 bases). V was shortened by 0 bases and J by 11 bases, with 19 bases between the two germline ends. This CDR3 is 14 amino acids long. Germline V gene data show CDR1 as DFQATT and CDR2 as SNEGSKA (reference sequence). CDR3 coding DNA: TGCAGTGCTAGAGACCCCGGCGGGACGGTGGGGGCTTTCTTT. This gives the protein CSARDPGGTVGAFF.

There are a few counts of this clonotype. The chain recombines TRBV24-1 with TRBJ2-3; 10 positions agree with TRBD2. The CDR3 is 14 amino acids. The V gene's germline CDR1 is KGHDR and CDR2 SFDVKD. The V and J ends lost 3 bases and 5 bases, in that order; junction bases with no gene match: 1. This chain's CDR3 is CATSDRLAGDTQYF. In nucleotides, the CDR3 is TGTGCCACCAGTGATAGACTAGCGGGAGATACGCAGTATTTT.

This clonotype was detected many times. V gene TRBV11-2 combines with J gene TRBJ2-7, with unresolved D. The germline V and J ends were trimmed by 5 bases and 6 bases, with 14 bases remaining between them. Germline V lookup: CDR1 SGHAT, CDR2 FQNNGV. This CDR3 spans 13 amino acids. DNA for the CDR3: TGTGCCAGCAGCCCCCAGCCCCGTCGCGAGCAGTACTTC. The encoded protein is CASSPQPRREQYF. Together with reference TRBV11-2 and TRBJ2-7, the CDR3 gives the full variable domain: EAGVAQSPRYKIIEKRQSVAFWCNPISGHATLYWYQQILGQGPKLLIQFQNNGVVDDSQLPKDRFSAERLKGVDSTLKIQPAKLEDSAVYLCASSPQPRREQYFGPGTRLTVT.

Regarding this clonotype: Mismatch with germline at one junction end may stem from a read error. The chain employs TRBV2 and TRBJ2-2, with D tentatively TRBD2 (5 bases). The CDR3 contains 14 residues. Germline lookup yields CDR1 SNHLY and CDR2 FYNNEI. The CDR3 nucleotides read TGTGCCAGCAGTGTTAGCGTAAACACCGGGGAGCCGTTTTTT. Amino acids: CASSVSVNTGEPFF.

This clonotype was detected many times. This sequence joins TRBV2 and TRBJ1-2; the D gene is possibly TRBD1 (5 bases). The V and J ends lost 5 bases and 3 bases respectively, with 13 bases between them. CDR1 is SNHLY and CDR2 is FYNNEI in the germline V gene. The CDR3 sequence is 14 residues long. The CDR3 loop reads CASSRGTVDYGYTF. DNA for the CDR3: TGTGCCAGCAGTAGAGGGACGGTCGACTATGGCTACACCTTC. The variable domain in full, with the rest retrieved from reference TRBV2 and TRBJ1-2, is EPEVTQTPSHQVTQMGQEVILRCVPISNHLYFYWYRQILGQKVEFLVSFYNNEISEKSEIFDDQFSVERPDGSNFTLKIRSTKLEDSAMYFCASSRGTVDYGYTFGSGTRLTVV.

The gene calls are TRBV29-1 and TRBJ2-1; 7 positions match TRBD2. The CDR3 sequence is 13 residues long. V shed 6 bases and J 5 bases; nucleotides not matched to a gene: 7. Germline V gene data show CDR1 as SQVTM and CDR2 as ANQGSEA. The CDR3: CSVTRDYNNEQFF. In DNA form, the CDR3 reads TGCAGCGTAACCCGGGACTACAACAATGAGCAGTTCTTC.